Listed below are T cell receptor beta chains from one sample, sequenced in a study of cytomegalovirus exposure and HLA in healthy donors. Measured with immunoSEQ multiplex PCR; TCRdb has only the in-frame clones, and not every one. This repertoire shows 95,000 to 110,000 clones, over 60% found once; its top ten account for more than 4%. Sequencing was performed on PBMCs. The receptors were gathered from a male donor in good health and CMV-seronegative. The CDR3 runs from the conserved cysteine through the conserved F or W. The D gene is left open where the match is weak. Some rows mark clone size as missing; the rest say once, few, many or name a class of expanded clone.

d_gene | abundance | j_gene | v_gene | CDR3nt | CDR3aa
- | - | TRBJ2-7 | TRBV15 | TGTGCCACCAGCAGAACATATTACGAGCAGTACTTC | CATSRTYYEQYF
- | few | TRBJ2-1 | TRBV6-5 | TGTGCCAGCAGTTTCGAGGGCGGGAAATACAATGAGCAGTTCTTC | CASSFEGGKYNEQFF
TRBD1 | - | TRBJ1-3 | TRBV6-6 | TGTGCCAGCAGAACTTTCGGACAGGGGATTCGAAACACCATATATTTT | CASRTFGQGIRNTIYF
TRBD1 | once | TRBJ2-7 | TRBV11-2 | TGTGCCAGCAGCCGGCTCGGGGGGACAGGGGTTTACGAGCAGTACTTC | CASSRLGGTGVYEQYF
TRBD1 | - | TRBJ2-2 | TRBV29-1 | TGCAGCGGGCTGACAGGGGTCGGCACCGGGGAGCTGTTTTTT | CSGLTGVGTGELFF
TRBD2 | - | TRBJ2-5 | TRBV6-5 | TGTGCCAGCAGGGTGGGAGGGACCCAAGAGACCCAGTACTTC | CASRVGGTQETQYF
TRBD1 | - | TRBJ2-2 | TRBV10-1 | TGCGCCAGCAGTGAGGAGGGGGCCCAGGCCGGGGAGCTGTTTTTT | CASSEEGAQAGELFF
TRBD1 | - | TRBJ2-7 | TRBV5-8 | TGTGCCAGCAGCCTTCAACAGGGGCGGGAGCAGTACTTC | CASSLQQGREQYF
- | few | TRBJ2-1 | TRBV21-1 | TGTGCCAGCAGCACCGGACAGGGGAGCTACAATGAGCAGTTCTTC | CASSTGQGSYNEQFF
- | - | TRBJ1-1 | TRBV19 | TGTGCCAGTAGTATGCCCCGGGAAGCTTTCTTT | CASSMPREAFF
TRBD2 | once | TRBJ2-1 | TRBV29-1 | TGCAGCGTTGAGCGGGAGGGTAGCATCTACAATGAGCAGTTCTTC | CSVEREGSIYNEQFF
TRBD2 | - | TRBJ2-1 | TRBV27 | TGTGCCAGCAGTTTGTTAGCGGGAGGTAATGAGCAGTTCTTC | CASSLLAGGNEQFF
TRBD2 | once | TRBJ2-2 | TRBV23-1 | TGCGCCAGCAGTCAAATGGCTAGCGGGAGGGCCGACACCGGGGAGCTGTTTTTT | CASSQMASGRADTGELFF
- | - | TRBJ2-1 | TRBV7-9 | TGTTCCAGCAGCTTTAGCGGACCTAGCCTCTCCTACAATGAGCAGTTCTTC | CSSSFSGPSLSYNEQFF
- | - | TRBJ1-6 | TRBV10-1 | TGCGCCAGCAGTGAGTCGAGGTCATCACCCCTCCACTTT | CASSESRSSPLHF
- | - | TRBJ1-3 | TRBV18 | TGTGCCAGCTCACCATACCAGGATAATAAGGGAAACACCATATATTTT | CASSPYQDNKGNTIYF
TRBD2 | - | TRBJ2-1 | TRBV6-1 | TGTGCCAGCAGTGCGTCGGGACTAAATTACAATGAGCAGTTCTTC | CASSASGLNYNEQFF
TRBD2 | - | TRBJ2-3 | TRBV30 | TGTGCCTGGAGTTTTTCTAGCGGGACCACAGATACGCAGTATTTT | CAWSFSSGTTDTQYF
- | - | TRBJ1-2 | TRBV5-1 | TGCGCCAGCAGCATGGCAGGGGAGGGTGTCTACACCTTC | CASSMAGEGVYTF
- | few | TRBJ2-7 | TRBV12-2 | TGTGCAAGTCGCTTCTTTAGCGGGAGAGTCTACGAGCAGTACTTC | CASRFFSGRVYEQYF
TRBD2 | - | TRBJ2-7 | TRBV5-6 | TGTGCCAGCAGCTTTGGGGCGGGAGTTACCTACGAGCAGTACTTC | CASSFGAGVTYEQYF
- | - | TRBJ2-3 | TRBV5-1 | TGCGCCAGCAGCTCAGACAGTACAGATACGCAGTATTTT | CASSSDSTDTQYF
TRBD2 | - | TRBJ2-7 | TRBV4-1 | TGCGCCAGCAGCCAAATTTCGACTAGCGGGAGTTACGAGCAGTACTTC | CASSQISTSGSYEQYF
- | - | TRBJ1-3 | TRBV7-3 | TGTGCCAGCAGCTTAAGAGCTCCCACAGGGAGCGGAAACACCATATATTTT | CASSLRAPTGSGNTIYF
TRBD2 | - | TRBJ2-3 | TRBV11-3 | TGTGCCAGCAGCGAACTAGCGGGAGAGACAGATACGCAGTATTTT | CASSELAGETDTQYF
- | few | TRBJ2-2 | TRBV19 | TGTGCCAGTAGTATCCCTCCGACCGGGGAGCTGTTTTTT | CASSIPPTGELFF
- | - | TRBJ1-1 | TRBV19 | TGTGCCAGTAGTAGCGACAGGTGGAACACTGAAGCTTTCTTT | CASSSDRWNTEAFF
TRBD1 | - | TRBJ2-3 | TRBV4-1 | TGCGCCAGCAGCCATGGGGACAGGCGCAGCACAGATACGCAGTATTTT | CASSHGDRRSTDTQYF
- | few | TRBJ2-3 | TRBV18 | TGTGCCAGCTCACCGCTAGCGCCAAGCACAGATACGCAGTATTTT | CASSPLAPSTDTQYF